This paragraph reports one T cell receptor (beta chain). Its antigen remains unknown. One entry per CDR3 protein, called by TCRdb with MiXCR from the 5' RACE reads. The sample holds under 400,000 distinct CDR3 sequences, 11% seen once. These data come from a study of T cells after yellow fever vaccination. Findings and limits, study-wide: Compared with primary, the secondary response was weaker and peaked at day 5, not 15.

With V trimmed by 5 bases and J by 5 bases, 18 bases remained unmatched. CDR1 and CDR2 (germline): SEHNR, FQNEAQ (reference sequence). This CDR3 has 17 amino acids. The chain is built from TRBV7-9 and TRBJ2-7, with TRBD2 identical over 7 bases. The sample consisted of PBMCs, taken on the day of the first yellow fever vaccination. The source is a man in his late teens or twenties who received the YFV17D yellow fever vaccine. This CDR3 is CASSPGSSGLPGHEQYF. CDR3 coding DNA: TGTGCCAGCAGCCCGGGAAGTAGCGGGCTGCCCGGGCACGAGCAGTACTTC.